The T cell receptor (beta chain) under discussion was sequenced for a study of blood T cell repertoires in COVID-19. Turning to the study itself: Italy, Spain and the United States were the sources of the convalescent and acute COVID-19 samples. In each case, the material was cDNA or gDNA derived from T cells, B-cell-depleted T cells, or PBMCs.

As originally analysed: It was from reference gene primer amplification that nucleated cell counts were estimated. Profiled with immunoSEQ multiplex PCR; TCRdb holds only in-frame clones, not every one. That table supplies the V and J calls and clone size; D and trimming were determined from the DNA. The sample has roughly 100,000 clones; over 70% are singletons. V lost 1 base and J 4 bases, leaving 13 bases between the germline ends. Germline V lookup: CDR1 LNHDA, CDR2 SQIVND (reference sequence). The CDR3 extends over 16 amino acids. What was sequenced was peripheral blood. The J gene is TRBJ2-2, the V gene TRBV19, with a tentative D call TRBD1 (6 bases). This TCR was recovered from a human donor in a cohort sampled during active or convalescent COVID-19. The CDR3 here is CASSIAHRAITGELFF. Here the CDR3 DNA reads TGTGCCAGTAGTATAGCCCACAGGGCGATCACCGGGGAGCTGTTTTTT.